Each of the 18 T cell receptor beta chains below was sequenced from the same sample in a study of cytomegalovirus exposure and HLA in healthy donors. Researchers ran the PCR with 60 Vbeta and 13 Jbeta primers. Only in-frame clones appear in the TCRdb table, and some are missing; sequencing was by immunoSEQ multiplex PCR. The sample lists 150,000 or so clones; approximately 84% were seen once. The sequenced material came from PBMCs. These receptors all come from a man aged 25-45 years in good health and CMV-seropositive.

The V call is TRBV27, the J call TRBJ2-7; 9 nucleotides agree with TRBD1. This CDR3 contains 12 residues. Per germline, CDR1 MNHEY and CDR2 SMNVEV (reference sequence). V lost 10 bases and J lost 4; bases outside the gene matches: 5. The CDR3 region is CATTGGEYEQYF. CDR3 nucleotide sequence: TGTGCCACCACAGGGGGCGAGTACGAGCAGTACTTC.

V usage is TRBV9 and J usage is TRBJ1-3; no reliable D call. CDR3 length: 18 residues. Germline CDR1 is SGDLS and CDR2 is YYNGEE. Trimming took 4 bases from V and 0 from J, leaving 20 bases between them. This CDR3 reads CASSPRDWGRLSGNTIYF. CDR3 nucleotides: TGTGCCAGCAGCCCCCGGGATTGGGGTAGGCTCTCTGGAAACACCATATATTTT.

The chain combines TRBV19 with TRBJ1-6; D call uncertain. Germline V CDR1 and CDR2: LNHDA, SQIVND (reference sequence). Between the trimmed V and J ends, which lost 0 bases and 7 bases, there was a span of 7 bases. This CDR3 has 14 residues. The CDR3 is CASSIDRVNSPLHF. As DNA, the CDR3 is TGTGCCAGTAGTATAGATCGGGTGAATTCACCCCTCCACTTT.

This sequence joins TRBV19 and TRBJ2-1; 12 positions match TRBD1. CDR3 size: 16 residues. The V segment lost 2 bases and the J segment 7 bases; nucleotides outside the gene matches: 6. CDR1 LNHDA and CDR2 SQIVND come from the germline V gene (reference sequence). The CDR3 sequence: CASSIQGTGGSNEQFF. The CDR3 DNA reads as TGTGCCAGTAGTATACAGGGGACAGGGGGCTCAAATGAGCAGTTCTTC.

The chain employs TRBV28 and TRBJ1-2; the D gene is possibly TRBD1 (6 bases). V was trimmed by 5 bases and J by 4 bases, leaving 11 bases between them. The CDR3 is 13 residues long. Germline V gene sequence: CDR1 MDHEN, CDR2 SYDVKM. CDR3 DNA: TGTGCCAGCAGTGGACAGCTAATCTATGGCTACACCTTC. Its protein is CASSGQLIYGYTF.

The V call is TRBV6-1, the J call TRBJ2-1; 8 bases align to TRBD2. Germline V gene lookup returns CDR1 MNHNS and CDR2 SASEGT. This CDR3 region has 14 residues. The ends lost 5 bases at V and 10 bases at J; junction bases unmatched: 10. CDR3 loop: CASSLLGGAREQFF. CDR3 sequence (DNA): TGTGCCAGCAGTCTACTCGGGGGGGCCCGGGAGCAGTTCTTC.

Concerning this clone itself: Additional DNA sequences in this sample encode the identical CDR3. CDR3: CASSVGLSTDTQYF. CDR3 DNA sequence: TGTGCCAGCAGCGTCGGACTTAGCACAGATACGCAGTATTTT. The chain links TRBV9 to TRBJ2-3; D may be TRBD2 (5 bases). CDR1 is SGDLS and CDR2 is YYNGEE in the germline V gene. This CDR3 region has 14 residues. Trimming stripped 2 bases from V and 0 bases from J, with 7 bases between.

V gene TRBV9 combines with J gene TRBJ2-1, with 7 positions matching TRBD2. Germline V gene sequence: CDR1 SGDLS, CDR2 YYNGEE. CDR3 length: 15 residues. Losses at the gene ends were 0 bases for V and 5 bases for J; bases not matched to a gene: 5. CDR3 amino acids: CASSVVAGGDNEQFF. Written as DNA, the CDR3 is TGTGCCAGCAGCGTAGTAGCGGGCGGGGACAATGAGCAGTTCTTC. Looking up the rest from reference TRBV9 and TRBJ2-1 gives the full variable domain: DSGVTQTPKHLITATGQRVTLRCSPRSGDLSVYWYQQSLDQGLQFLIQYYNGEERAKGNILERFSAQQFPDLHSELNLSSLELGDSALYFCASSVVAGGDNEQFFGPGTRLTVL.

The rearrangement uses TRBV30 and TRBJ1-5; 7 bases match TRBD1. Germline lookup yields CDR1 GTSNPN and CDR2 SVGIG (reference sequence). V shed 0 bases and J 7 bases; nucleotides not matched to a gene: 6. The CDR3 contains 14 residues. DNA for the CDR3: TGTGCCTGGAGTGTAAACAGGGGAGACCAGCCCCAGCATTTT. This sequence encodes CAWSVNRGDQPQHF.

This clone showed up just a few times. This chain uses TRBV6-1 with TRBJ1-1, with D maybe TRBD1 (6 bases). CDR1 is MNHNS, CDR2 SASEGT, per germline. The CDR3 sequence is 13 residues long. V was pared by 8 bases and J by 3 bases, with 13 bases between. The DNA for the CDR3 is TGTGCCAGCGCAGGGGACCCTTACACTGAAGCTTTCTTT. It encodes CASAGDPYTEAFF.

The rearrangement links TRBV19 to TRBJ1-2, with TRBD1 matching 9 bases. J was trimmed by 8 bases and V by 5 bases; bases with no gene match: 15. The CDR3 runs to 16 residues. Germline CDR1 reads LNHDA; CDR2 reads SQIVND (reference sequence). The DNA of the CDR3 is TGTGCCAGTAGTGAAACCCGACCGGGACAGGGTTCCGGCTACACCTTC. Translation gives CASSETRPGQGSGYTF.

This chain links TRBV28 with TRBJ1-2, with TRBD1 identical over 12 bases. V trimming: 9 bases; J trimming: 4 bases; junction bases outside the gene matches: 18. The CDR3 length is 18 residues. CDR1 and CDR2 (germline): MDHEN, SYDVKM. CDR3 sequence (DNA): TGTGCCAGTCGAACCGGGACAGGGGGCGTATGGGCCATCTATGGCTACACCTTC. Residues: CASRTGTGGVWAIYGYTF.

The V gene is TRBV6-7, the J gene TRBJ2-7; 11 nucleotides match TRBD1. TRBV6-7 carries the ORF label, with uncertain function. V was clipped by 8 bases and J by 2 bases; unmatched bases: 8. This CDR3 spans 15 amino acids. CDR3 sequence (DNA): TGTGCCAGCGGGCAAGAGGGACAGGGGGCCTACGAGCAGTACTTC. It yields the protein CASGQEGQGAYEQYF.

The J gene is TRBJ2-7, the V gene TRBV4-2, with TRBD2 identical over 14 bases. The CDR3 is 19 residues long. Germline V CDR1 and CDR2: LGHNA, YNFKEQ. V dropped 2 bases and J dropped 2; count of bases not matched to a gene: 11. CDR3: CASSQQAPGTSGGTYEQYF. The DNA for the CDR3 is TGTGCCAGCAGCCAACAAGCCCCCGGGACTAGCGGGGGAACCTACGAGCAGTACTTC.

The V and J genes are TRBV6-1 and TRBJ1-4; D is undetermined. There are 12 residues in the CDR3. Germline CDR1 reads MNHNS; CDR2 reads SASEGT. V gave up 2 bases and J gave up 10 bases, with 8 bases separating them. In nucleotides, the CDR3 is TGTGCCAGCAGTGAAAAAACGGGAAAACTGTTTTTT. This codes for CASSEKTGKLFF.

The chain links TRBV18 to TRBJ2-3; 8 nucleotides match TRBD2. V dropped 2 bases and J dropped 2; count of bases not matched to a gene: 12. This CDR3 spans 18 amino acids. CDR1 is KGHSH and CDR2 is LQKENI in the germline V gene. CDR3 protein: CASSPYPSSGQLTDTQYF. The CDR3 nucleotides read TGTGCCAGCTCACCATATCCGTCTAGCGGGCAGCTCACAGATACGCAGTATTTT.

This clone was seen only a few times. V and J are TRBV7-3 and TRBJ2-1; the match to TRBD2 covers 15 bases. Germline loops: CDR1 SGHTA, CDR2 FQGTGA. The CDR3 totals 19 residues. With V trimmed by 2 bases and J by 0 bases, 5 bases remained unmatched. CDR3 bases: TGTGCCAGCAGCTTACGAGGACTAGCGGGGGGGAGCTCCTACAATGAGCAGTTCTTC. This translates into CASSLRGLAGGSSYNEQFF. Full variable domain (rest looked up from reference TRBV7-3 and TRBJ2-1): GAGVSQTPSNKVTEKGKYVELRCDPISGHTALYWYRQSLGQGPEFLIYFQGTGAADDSGLPNDRFFAVRPEGSVSTLKIQRTERGDSAVYLCASSLRGLAGGSSYNEQFFGPGTRLTVL.

The chain employs TRBV19 and TRBJ1-2, with D perhaps matching TRBD1 (5 bases). V gave up 7 bases and J gave up 8 bases, with 17 bases separating them. The CDR3 is made up of 13 amino acids. CDR1 is LNHDA and CDR2 is SQIVND in the germline V gene (reference sequence). CDR3: CASTGDGMDGYTF. Here the CDR3 DNA reads TGTGCCAGTACGGGGGACGGGATGGACGGCTACACCTTC.